Listed below are T cell receptor beta chains from one sample, sequenced in a study of blood T cell repertoires in COVID-19. The data were produced by immunoSEQ multiplex PCR, yet TCRdb's version contains in-frame clones alone and is incomplete. Among approximately 70,000 clones listed, 88% were seen once. The sample was peripheral blood. Source of these receptors: an older woman with acute or convalescent COVID-19. The CDR3 runs from the conserved cysteine through the conserved F or W. A D gene is named only where the DNA matches it firmly. Size values are once, few and many counts, or a class for expanded clones, and some rows have none.

V gene	J gene	D gene	clone size	CDR3 DNA	CDR3 protein
TRBV9	TRBJ1-1	TRBD1	.	TGTGCCAGCAGCTCGACAGGGGAGGTTCCGAACACTGAAGCTTTCTTT	CASSSTGEVPNTEAFF
TRBV7-9	TRBJ1-4	.	.	TGTGCCAGCAGCCGGGGGGCAACTAATGAAAAACTGTTTTTT	CASSRGATNEKLFF
TRBV7-2	TRBJ1-4	.	.	TGTGCCAGCAGCCGGGGGTCGAATGAAAAACTGTTTTTT	CASSRGSNEKLFF
TRBV7-9	TRBJ1-1	.	.	TGTGCCAGCAGCTTGAACAGGGAGACCACTGAAGCTTTCTTT	CASSLNRETTEAFF
TRBV7-3	TRBJ2-3	TRBD2	.	TGTGCCAGCAGCAAAGCAGGCGGGAGTCTGGATACGCAGTATTTT	CASSKAGGSLDTQYF
TRBV3-1/TRBV3-2	TRBJ2-1	.	once	TGTGCCAGCATAGGCCGGGGGAGCAATGAGCAGTTCTTC	CASIGRGSNEQFF
TRBV7-2	TRBJ2-5	TRBD2	.	TGTGCCAGCAGCCCTACTAGCGGGGCTCAAGAGACCCAGTACTTC	CASSPTSGAQETQYF
TRBV28	TRBJ1-5	.	.	TGTGCCAGCAGTTTAGAATCCCAGGGCAATCAGCCCCAGCATTTT	CASSLESQGNQPQHF
TRBV7-8	TRBJ1-1	TRBD1	.	TGTGCCAGCAGCTCGGACAGGACTCTAATGAACACTGAAGCTTTCTTT	CASSSDRTLMNTEAFF
TRBV2	TRBJ1-4	TRBD1	.	TGTGCCAGCAGGACAGGGTCAACTAATGAAAAACTGTTTTTT	CASRTGSTNEKLFF
TRBV27	TRBJ1-2	.	.	TGTGCCAGCACCTTTTCATTACAGCCAGGTTATTCCTATGGCTACACCTTC	CASTFSLQPGYSYGYTF
TRBV19	TRBJ1-6	.	.	TGTGCCAGTAGTACCGGGTTTAACGGAAATTCACCCCTCCACTTT	CASSTGFNGNSPLHF
TRBV3-1/TRBV3-2	TRBJ1-2	TRBD1	.	TGTGCCAGCAGCCAAGGACAGGGGCTCTACACTGAAGGCTACACCTTC	CASSQGQGLYTEGYTF
TRBV5-1	TRBJ1-6	.	once	TGCGCCAGCAGCTTGGCAGAGGAAACCTATAATTCACCCCTCCACTTT	CASSLAEETYNSPLHF
TRBV7-2	TRBJ1-5	.	.	TGTGCCAGCAGCTTAGTTCGTGATCAGCCCCAGCATTTT	CASSLVRDQPQHF
TRBV3-1/TRBV3-2	TRBJ1-6	.	.	TGTGCCAGCAGCCAAGATTGGACAGAGAATTCACCCCTCCACTTT	CASSQDWTENSPLHF
TRBV9	TRBJ1-6	.	few	TGTGCCAGCAGCGTGGGCACACCTAATTCACCCCTCCACTTT	CASSVGTPNSPLHF
TRBV29-1	TRBJ2-3	.	.	TGCAGCGTTGTAGGGGACTTCCCTAGGGCAGATACGCAGTATTTT	CSVVGDFPRADTQYF
TRBV2	TRBJ1-4	.	.	TGTGCCAGCAGTGCTATCCGCGGGGAAAAACTGTTTTTT	CASSAIRGEKLFF
TRBV28	TRBJ1-2	.	.	TGTGCCAGCAGAGAACAGGTTAACTATGGCTACACCTTC	CASREQVNYGYTF
TRBV7-9	TRBJ1-4	.	.	TGTGCCAGCAGCTTAGTCCTTAATGAAAAACTGTTTTTT	CASSLVLNEKLFF
TRBV5-1	TRBJ1-2	TRBD1	.	TGCGCCAGCAGAAAAGAGGGGGCCGAAAACTATGGCTACACCTTC	CASRKEGAENYGYTF
TRBV9	TRBJ2-2	.	few	TGTGCCAGCAGCGTATACGAGCGGGTGAACACCGGGGAGCTGTTTTTT	CASSVYERVNTGELFF
TRBV20-1	TRBJ1-5	.	.	TGCAGTGCTAGTATCGCAGGAGGTAACAATCAGCCCCAGCATTTT	CSASIAGGNNQPQHF
TRBV14	TRBJ2-3	.	.	TGTGCCAGCAGCCAAGGACGTCAGGGGCAGTTTCCCGATACGCAGTATTTT	CASSQGRQGQFPDTQYF
TRBV28	TRBJ1-6	.	.	TGTGCCAGCGGCATACAGGTTCTCAGATCACCCCTCCACTTT	CASGIQVLRSPLHF
TRBV6-5	TRBJ1-2	TRBD1	few	TGTGCCAGCAGTTCCCCGGACAGGGGGTGGAATGGCTACACCTTC	CASSSPDRGWNGYTF
TRBV20-1	TRBJ2-1	.	.	TGCAGTGCTAGAGACAGGGTTGAGCAGTTCTTC	CSARDRVEQFF
TRBV9	TRBJ2-2	.	.	TGTGCCAGCAGCGTGGGGGGGCGAAGGACCGGGGAGCTGTTTTTT	CASSVGGRRTGELFF
TRBV24-1	TRBJ2-5	TRBD1	.	TGTGCCACCAGCCCCACCGGACAGGGCCAAGAGACCCAGTACTTC	CATSPTGQGQETQYF
TRBV5-8	TRBJ2-6	TRBD1	once	TGTGCCAGCAGCTGGACAGGGGGAATGAGCTCTGGGGCCAACGTCCTGACTTTC	CASSWTGGMSSGANVLTF
TRBV7-9	TRBJ2-3	TRBD2	.	TGTGCCAGCAGTTCAGCGGGAGGATCAGATACGCAGTATTTT	CASSSAGGSDTQYF
TRBV6-5	TRBJ2-3	.	.	TGTGCCAGCTTAGGAGATACAGATACGCAGTATTTT	CASLGDTDTQYF
TRBV2	TRBJ2-5	.	.	TGTGCCAGCAGTGCGGAAGCGGGAGAGACCCAGTACTTC	CASSAEAGETQYF
TRBV10-3	TRBJ2-3	TRBD2	.	TGTGCCATCAGTGAGTCGGAGGGGACTAGCGGATCAGATACGCAGTATTTT	CAISESEGTSGSDTQYF
TRBV5-1	TRBJ2-3	.	.	TGCGCCAGCAGCCCGAATCCCGGACAGTGGAGCACAGATACGCAGTATTTT	CASSPNPGQWSTDTQYF
TRBV6-4	TRBJ1-1	.	.	TGTGCCAGCAGTCAAAGGGAGGGCACTGAAGCTTTCTTT	CASSQREGTEAFF
TRBV4-1	TRBJ2-3	.	.	TGCGCCAGCAGCCAGGCGGGACAGACAACAGATACGCAGTATTTT	CASSQAGQTTDTQYF
TRBV25-1	TRBJ2-3	.	once	TGTGCCAGCAGTGAACCCGGGGTAACAGATACGCAGTATTTT	CASSEPGVTDTQYF
TRBV6-2/TRBV6-3	TRBJ1-2	.	.	TGTGCCAGCAGTCGGGTCCCCCCACTCAACTATGGCTACACCTTC	CASSRVPPLNYGYTF
TRBV5-1	TRBJ1-2	TRBD1	.	TGCGCCAGCAGCTCTGGGACAGGGGCGGATTCTGGTGGCTACACCTTC	CASSSGTGADSGGYTF
TRBV28	TRBJ1-1	TRBD1	.	TGTGCCAGCAGGACCGACAGGGTGGAAGTGAACACTGAAGCTTTCTTT	CASRTDRVEVNTEAFF
TRBV5-1	TRBJ2-2	.	once	TGCGCCAGCAGCTTGGAGAGGGCCAAAACCGGGGAGCTGTTTTTT	CASSLERAKTGELFF
TRBV7-2	TRBJ1-2	TRBD1	.	TGTGCCAGCAGCTATGACAGGGGTCGGGGCTACACCTTC	CASSYDRGRGYTF
TRBV6-6	TRBJ2-5	TRBD1	.	TGTGCCAGCCGCCCCGGGACAGTTACGACCCAGTACTTC	CASRPGTVTTQYF
TRBV5-1	TRBJ2-5	TRBD2	once	TGCGCCAGCAGCGGTGCTTCGGTAGGGACTAGCGGGGACCTCCATGAAGAGACCCAGTACTTC	CASSGASVGTSGDLHEETQYF
TRBV6-6	TRBJ2-5	.	.	TGTGCCAGCAGTTACAAGGATCAGGGGCGTGAGACCCAGTACTTC	CASSYKDQGRETQYF
TRBV10-2	TRBJ2-5	TRBD2	.	TGCGCCAGCAGTGAGATGGAGGGAGGGCGAGGGACCCAGTACTTC	CASSEMEGGRGTQYF
TRBV7-3	TRBJ2-2	TRBD1	few	TGTGCCAGTCAGGGGGCGCAGGGCGGGGAGCTGTTTTTT	CASQGAQGGELFF
TRBV5-6	TRBJ1-1	.	.	TGTGCCAGCACAAGGATCGGGGTACCGGAAGCTTTCTTT	CASTRIGVPEAFF
TRBV24-1	TRBJ1-5	.	.	TGTGCCACCAGTGATTCCCCAGGGGAGAGCAATCAGCCCCAGCATTTT	CATSDSPGESNQPQHF
TRBV25-1	TRBJ2-5	TRBD1	once	TGTGCCAGCAGTCCCCGGGACAGGGGGCAAGAGACCCAGTACTTC	CASSPRDRGQETQYF
TRBV4-2	TRBJ2-2	TRBD1	.	TGTGCCAGCAGCCAAGGGCAGGGGGCGATTACCGGGGAGCTGTTTTTT	CASSQGQGAITGELFF
TRBV9	TRBJ1-6	TRBD1	few	TGTGCCAGCAGCGTAGACAGGGGGAATAATTCACCCCTCCACTTT	CASSVDRGNNSPLHF
TRBV9	TRBJ2-2	TRBD2	once	TGTGCTTCGACAGGCCCAGCGGGAGATCCCGGGGAGCTGTTTTTT	CASTGPAGDPGELFF
TRBV5-6	TRBJ1-5	.	once	TGTGCCAGCAGCTTGACGGGGGGTGGAGGTCAGCCCCAGCATTTT	CASSLTGGGGQPQHF
TRBV7-2	TRBJ2-3	TRBD2	.	TGTGCCAGCACCGACAGTGGACTAGCGGGGGGGATCACAGATACGCAGTATTTT	CASTDSGLAGGITDTQYF
TRBV19	TRBJ2-3	.	.	TGTGCCAGTAGTATAGGCGGCGTGAGCACAGATACGCAGTATTTT	CASSIGGVSTDTQYF
TRBV4-1	TRBJ1-4	TRBD1	.	TGCGCCAGCAGCCGCCGACAGGGGTTCTCTGAAAAACTGTTTTTT	CASSRRQGFSEKLFF
TRBV5-1	TRBJ1-3	TRBD1	.	TGCGCCAGCAGCTTGGCGGGACAGGGATACGGAAACACCATATATTTT	CASSLAGQGYGNTIYF